Below, 21 T cell receptor beta chains from the same sample are listed, as sequenced in a study of early T cells in non-severe SARS-CoV-2 infection. Via MiXCR, TCRdb re-called the 5' RACE reads, giving one row per CDR3 protein. This repertoire shows about 60,000 distinct CDR3 sequences, 8.5% to 10% found once; its top ten account for 15% to 20%. Input material: whole blood. The receptors shown here come from an adult who was a healthcare worker with PCR-confirmed SARS-CoV-2 infection or an uninfected control (not recorded which).

This clonotype was seen only a few times. The chain carries TRBV28 and TRBJ1-2; maybe TRBD1 (5 bases). The germline V and J ends were trimmed by 3 bases and 13 bases, with 21 bases remaining between them. Germline V gene data show CDR1 as MDHEN and CDR2 as SYDVKM. The CDR3 spans 14 residues. CDR3 nucleotides: TGTGCCAGCAGTTTGGGTCAGGGCCCAATGGTCGTCACCTTC. This encodes CASSLGQGPMVVTF.

The chain carries TRBV7-9 and TRBJ2-7; 10 bases agree with TRBD1. The CDR3 is made up of 15 amino acids. Unmatched junction bases numbered 4, after V lost 0 bases and J lost 5 bases. Germline V gives CDR1 SEHNR, CDR2 FQNEAQ (reference sequence). The CDR3 DNA follows: TGTGCCAGCAGCTTAGCCCGAGGGACAGGGGACGAGCAGTACTTC. It encodes CASSLARGTGDEQYF.

This clonotype was seen many times. The rearrangement links TRBV5-4 to TRBJ2-3, with D perhaps matching TRBD1 or TRBD2 (5 bases each). The CDR3 is 17 amino acids. CDR1 SGHNT and CDR2 YYREEE come from the germline V gene (reference sequence). V shed 4 bases and J shed 3 bases, with 21 bases lying between them. DNA for the CDR3: TGTGCCAGCAGCGCCGCCCGGGGCAGGGCGTCGACAGATACGCAGTATTTT. This translates into CASSAARGRASTDTQYF.

The chain recombines TRBV24-1 with TRBJ2-1; 7 positions match TRBD2. Trimming took 4 bases from V and 7 from J; bases not matched to a gene: 6. Looked up from germline, CDR1 is KGHDR and CDR2 is SFDVKD. CDR3 size: 14 residues. The CDR3 DNA reads TGTGCCACCAGTGACCGGACTAGTACGAATGAGCAGTTCTTC. Translation: CATSDRTSTNEQFF.

The V gene is TRBV5-1, the J gene TRBJ1-5, with D perhaps TRBD1 (5 bases). Germline values: CDR1 SGHRS, CDR2 YFSETQ. The CDR3 is made up of 14 amino acids. The ends were cut back, 0 bases at V and 9 bases at J, with 13 bases in the middle. The CDR3 region is CASSLGQGPGPQHF. The CDR3 DNA is TGCGCCAGCAGCTTGGGGCAGGGCCCCGGGCCCCAGCATTTT.

This clonotype was observed a handful of times. The chain couples TRBV11-2 to TRBJ2-7; 11 nucleotides match TRBD1. From germline, CDR1 is SGHAT and CDR2 FQNNGV. This CDR3 spans 14 amino acids. The junction had 10 bases not matched to a gene; V was cut back by 6 bases and J by 9 bases. Written as DNA, the CDR3 is TGTGCCAGCAGAATGGGACAGGGGGACGACGGGCAGTACTTC. The encoded protein is CASRMGQGDDGQYF. Combining the CDR3 with reference TRBV11-2 and TRBJ2-7 gives the whole variable domain EAGVAQSPRYKIIEKRQSVAFWCNPISGHATLYWYQQILGQGPKLLIQFQNNGVVDDSQLPKDRFSAERLKGVDSTLKIQPAKLEDSAVYLCASRMGQGDDGQYFGPGTRLTVT.

This clonotype is labeled medium-sized. The chain recombines TRBV4-3 with TRBJ2-1; 14 bases agree with TRBD2. The CDR3 loop spans 17 amino acids. Germline CDR1 is LGHNA and CDR2 is YSLEER. V shed 3 bases, J shed 4 bases, and the junction held 5 bases outside the gene matches. CDR3: CASSQTSGRATYNEQFF. The CDR3 coding sequence is TGCGCCAGCAGCCAGACTAGCGGGAGGGCCACTTACAATGAGCAGTTCTTC.

This clonotype was picked up many times. The chain uses TRBV5-1 and TRBJ2-3; 9 bases match TRBD2. The CDR3 contains 18 residues. With 2 bases clipped from V and 1 base from J, the junction kept 11 bases outside the gene matches. In germline, CDR1 is SGHRS, CDR2 YFSETQ. The CDR3 spells CASSFPGTSFGGTDTQYF. DNA of the CDR3: TGCGCCAGCAGCTTCCCAGGGACTAGCTTTGGTGGCACAGATACGCAGTATTTT.

This chain joins TRBV7-9 and TRBJ2-1; possibly TRBD2 for D (6 bases). The CDR3 spans 15 residues. Per the germline V gene, CDR1 is SEHNR and CDR2 is FQNEAQ (reference sequence). Trimming shortened V by 1 base and J by 2 bases, and 9 bases separated the two germline ends. This chain's CDR3 is CASSLDPGAYNEQFF. The DNA of the CDR3 is TGTGCCAGCAGCTTAGATCCGGGAGCCTACAATGAGCAGTTCTTC.

This clonotype was observed a few times. In nucleotides, the CDR3 is TGTGCCAGCAGTAGAACACTAGCGGGAGGGTACGATGAGCAGTTCTTC. Translation: CASSRTLAGGYDEQFF. The V gene is TRBV6-5, the J gene TRBJ2-1; the match to TRBD2 covers 13 bases. V trimming: 5 bases; J trimming: 8 bases; junction bases outside the gene matches: 9. Germline loops: CDR1 MNHEY, CDR2 SVGAGI. The CDR3 runs 16 residues.

This clonotype came up many times. The chain uses TRBV20-1 and TRBJ2-1; TRBD2 matches 9 bases. The CDR3 extends over 15 amino acids. Germline CDR1 reads DFQATT; CDR2 reads SNEGSKA (reference sequence). The V gene end was trimmed by 3 bases and the J gene end by 1 base; junction bases not matched to a gene: 4. The CDR3 protein is CSASSGRPSYNEQFF. In DNA form, the CDR3 reads TGCAGTGCTAGTAGCGGGAGACCGTCCTACAATGAGCAGTTCTTC.

This clonotype was picked up many times. The chain joins TRBV20-1 to TRBJ2-7; 8 nucleotides align to TRBD2. V trimming: 1 base; J trimming: 2 bases; junction bases outside the gene matches: 4. The CDR3 runs to 14 residues. Germline V gene data show CDR1 as DFQATT and CDR2 as SNEGSKA (reference sequence). The CDR3 spells CSARVGLGTYEQYF. The CDR3 bases are TGCAGTGCTAGAGTGGGACTAGGTACCTACGAGCAGTACTTC.

This clonotype was seen at least ten times. The chain carries TRBV7-6 and TRBJ1-1; 8 nucleotides line up with TRBD1. The CDR3 contains 15 residues. From germline, CDR1 is SGHVS and CDR2 FNYEAQ. Germline trimming cut 0 bases from V and 1 base from J; bases unmatched to any gene: 1. CDR3 protein: CASSLAGTGNTEAFF. In nucleotides, the CDR3 is TGTGCCAGCAGCTTAGCCGGGACAGGGAACACTGAAGCTTTCTTT. Using reference TRBV7-6 and TRBJ1-1 for the parts outside the CDR3, the full variable domain is GAGVSQSPRYKVTKRGQDVALRCDPISGHVSLYWYRQALGQGPEFLTYFNYEAQQDKSGLPNDRFSAERPEGSISTLTIQRTEQRDSAMYRCASSLAGTGNTEAFFGQGTRLTVV.

This clonotype was picked up many times. V gene TRBV7-9 combines with J gene TRBJ2-1; 11 positions agree with TRBD1. Germline V gene sequence: CDR1 SEHNR, CDR2 FQNEAQ (reference sequence). The CDR3 covers 18 residues. The J segment lost 3 bases and the V segment lost 5 bases, leaving 12 bases of the junction unmatched. The CDR3, as DNA: TGTGCCAGCAGCCCTGGACAGGGGGCCCACCTCGTCTACAATGAGCAGTTCTTC. Amino acids: CASSPGQGAHLVYNEQFF.

The chain employs TRBV6-2 or TRBV6-3 and TRBJ1-2, with 12 nucleotides matching TRBD1. V trimming: 0 bases; J trimming: 3 bases; junction bases outside the gene matches: 8. In germline, CDR1 is MNHEY, CDR2 SVGEGT. There are 18 residues in the CDR3. CDR3: CASSYSSLGQGAYYGYTF. The CDR3 nucleotides read TGTGCCAGCAGTTACTCCTCTTTGGGACAGGGGGCTTACTATGGCTACACCTTC.

At least ten counts were recorded for this clonotype. The chain joins TRBV7-9 to TRBJ2-2; 7 bases match TRBD1. This CDR3 region has 14 residues. The germline gives CDR1 SEHNR, CDR2 FQNEAQ (reference sequence). The J segment lost 6 bases and the V segment lost 11 bases, leaving 12 bases of the junction unmatched. The CDR3 sequence is CAGETGWVPGELFF. DNA for the CDR3: TGTGCCGGAGAGACAGGGTGGGTCCCCGGGGAGCTGTTTTTT.

The chain joins TRBV10-2 to TRBJ2-3; D call uncertain. Trimming shortened V by 7 bases and J by 0 bases, and 8 bases separated the two germline ends. Germline V gene sequence: CDR1 WSHSY, CDR2 SAAADI. CDR3 size: 13 residues. The CDR3 reads CASKPSSTDTQYF. In nucleotides, the CDR3 is TGCGCCAGCAAGCCTAGTAGCACAGATACGCAGTATTTT.

This clonotype was seen ten or more times. V gene TRBV28 combines with J gene TRBJ2-7; 13 bases agree with TRBD2. With V trimmed by 5 bases and J by 4 bases, 8 bases remained unmatched. This CDR3 is 16 amino acids long. Germline lookup yields CDR1 MDHEN and CDR2 SYDVKM. The CDR3 DNA sequence: TGTGCCAGCAGTCCACCATTGACTAGCGGGGGGTACGAGCAGTACTTC. Encoded protein: CASSPPLTSGGYEQYF.

This clonotype has ten or more counts. V usage is TRBV11-1 and J usage is TRBJ2-6; 8 nucleotides agree with TRBD1. CDR3 length equals 20 residues. J gave up 0 bases and V 4 bases, and 14 bases lay outside the gene matches. CDR1 is SGHAT, CDR2 FQDESV, per germline (reference sequence). The CDR3 nucleotides are TGTGCCAGCAGCTCAAGGGACAGGAACCTTCAACTCTCTGGGGCCAACGTCCTGACTTTC. Its protein is CASSSRDRNLQLSGANVLTF.

The gene calls are TRBV29-1 and TRBJ2-7, with TRBD1 matching 7 bases. Germline V gene sequence: CDR1 SQVTM, CDR2 ANQGSEA. V lost 2 bases and J lost 2; bases outside the gene matches: 12. The CDR3 loop spans 16 amino acids. CDR3 sequence reads: CSVESVDRDRTYEQYF. The CDR3 region has the DNA TGCAGCGTTGAATCCGTTGACCGGGACAGAACCTACGAGCAGTACTTC.

V and J are TRBV2 and TRBJ2-1; D unclear. This CDR3 has 11 residues. Trimming removed 3 bases at V and 9 bases at J, with 6 bases between. Germline-derived CDR1 and CDR2 are SNHLY and FYNNEI. CDR3 region: CASSELGEQFF. The CDR3, as DNA: TGTGCCAGCAGTGAGTTGGGTGAGCAGTTCTTC.